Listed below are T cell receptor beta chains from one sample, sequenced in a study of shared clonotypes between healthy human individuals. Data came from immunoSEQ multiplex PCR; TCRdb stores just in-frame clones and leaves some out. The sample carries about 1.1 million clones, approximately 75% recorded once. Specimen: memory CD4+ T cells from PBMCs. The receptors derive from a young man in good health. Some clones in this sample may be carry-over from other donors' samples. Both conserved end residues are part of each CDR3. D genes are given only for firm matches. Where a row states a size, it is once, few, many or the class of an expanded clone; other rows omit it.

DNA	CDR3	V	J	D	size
TGCGCCAGCAGCTTGACAGGAGAGGGGGAGCTGTTTTTT	CASSLTGEGELFF	TRBV5-1	TRBJ2-2	.	.
TGTGCCAGCAGTTTATGGGCCGGGACCCAGAACACTGAAGCTTTCTTT	CASSLWAGTQNTEAFF	TRBV28	TRBJ1-1	.	.
TGTGCCAGTAGTATAGATGCCGGGTCCTACAATGAGCAGTTCTTC	CASSIDAGSYNEQFF	TRBV19	TRBJ2-1	.	.
TGTGCCAGCAGTGAATGGGGGGGATTGAACACTGAAGCTTTCTTT	CASSEWGGLNTEAFF	TRBV25-1	TRBJ1-1	.	.
TGTGCCACCGACCGGGACAGTGATTCCTACGAGCAGTACTTC	CATDRDSDSYEQYF	TRBV10-3	TRBJ2-7	TRBD1	.
TGTGCCAGCAGAGGGGGTATAGGAAAACTGTTTTTT	CASRGGIGKLFF	TRBV6-5	TRBJ1-4	.	.
TGTGCCAGTAGTTCCCCGAGGCGGGGGAATCAGCCCCAGCATTTT	CASSSPRRGNQPQHF	TRBV19	TRBJ1-5	.	once
TGTGCCAGCAGCGTGCCGGGACAGGTATCCTACGAGCAGTACTTC	CASSVPGQVSYEQYF	TRBV11-2	TRBJ2-7	TRBD1	.
TGTGCCAGCTCACAAGCGGGACAGGTCTCCCAAGAGACCCAGTACTTC	CASSQAGQVSQETQYF	TRBV18	TRBJ2-5	.	.
TGTGCCTGGCGGACAGGAGCGAACACCGGGGAGCTGTTTTTT	CAWRTGANTGELFF	TRBV30	TRBJ2-2	TRBD1	.
TGTGCCAGCAGTTACCGGACTAGCGGGAGAGATGAGCAGTTCTTC	CASSYRTSGRDEQFF	TRBV6-5	TRBJ2-1	TRBD2	.
TGTGCCAGCAATGTCCGGCAGCCCGGGAATGAGCAGTTCTTC	CASNVRQPGNEQFF	TRBV13	TRBJ2-1	.	.
TGTGCCAGCAGTGATCCTACAGGGGGCACTGAAGCTTTCTTT	CASSDPTGGTEAFF	TRBV6-1	TRBJ1-1	TRBD1	few
TGTGCCAGCAGTGAAGTGGGGACAGGTTATAATTCACCCCTCCACTTT	CASSEVGTGYNSPLHF	TRBV2	TRBJ1-6	TRBD1	.
TGTGCCAGCAGTGAAGAGGTTGGAGATACGCAGTATTTT	CASSEEVGDTQYF	TRBV2	TRBJ2-3	.	few
TGTGCCAGCAGCCAAAGAGGCAGCCTGGGGACCGGGGAGCTGTTTTTT	CASSQRGSLGTGELFF	TRBV5-8	TRBJ2-2	.	.
TGTGCCAGCAGCTTGGCGACAGGGCTGTCCTACAATGAGCAGTTCTTC	CASSLATGLSYNEQFF	TRBV5-5	TRBJ2-1	TRBD1	.
TGTGCCAGTAGTAGTAGACAGGGAGCCAAAAACATTCAGTACTTC	CASSSRQGAKNIQYF	TRBV19	TRBJ2-4	TRBD1	.
TGTGCCATCAGTGAGTGGCAGTCCACAGATACGCAGTATTTT	CAISEWQSTDTQYF	TRBV10-3	TRBJ2-3	.	.
TGTGCCAGCAGCCGAGACAGGGAGAGGACCCAGTACTTC	CASSRDRERTQYF	TRBV7-7	TRBJ2-5	TRBD1	once
TGTGCCAGCAGTTTAGGTTCCGACTATGGCTACACCTTC	CASSLGSDYGYTF	TRBV28	TRBJ1-2	.	once
TGTGCCAGCAGCTTAGGGCAGGGACAGCAAGAGACCCAGTACTTC	CASSLGQGQQETQYF	TRBV11-2	TRBJ2-5	TRBD1	once
TGTGCCAGCAGCTTGGCCTTAGCGGGGCCTGACTACTTC	CASSLALAGPDYF	TRBV5-5	TRBJ2-7	TRBD2	.
TGTGCCAGCAGTAACCGTCCCCCCTACGAGCAGTACTTC	CASSNRPPYEQYF	TRBV6-5	TRBJ2-7	.	.
TGTGCCAGCAGTTACTCAGGGACAGGGCGAGTGGATGGCTACACCTTC	CASSYSGTGRVDGYTF	TRBV6-5	TRBJ1-2	TRBD1	.
TGTGCCAGCAGTCGAGGCGGACAGGGGGCTTATGGCTACACCTTC	CASSRGGQGAYGYTF	TRBV2	TRBJ1-2	TRBD1	once
TGTGCCAGCAGCTTCCAGGGGTCGGGCGAGACCCAGTACTTC	CASSFQGSGETQYF	TRBV7-2	TRBJ2-5	.	few
TGCGCCAGCAGCGCTTCGAACACCGGGGAGCTGTTTTTT	CASSASNTGELFF	TRBV5-1	TRBJ2-2	.	many
TGTGCCAGCAGTTCTTCTTTAGCGGGAACCTACAATGAGCAGTTCTTC	CASSSSLAGTYNEQFF	TRBV27	TRBJ2-1	TRBD2	few
TGTGCCAGCAGTTTAGTTGGGGTAATAAACACTGAAGCTTTCTTT	CASSLVGVINTEAFF	TRBV28	TRBJ1-1	.	few
TGTGCCAGCAGCTTCGCACGGTCCCAAGAGACCCAGTACTTC	CASSFARSQETQYF	TRBV7-9	TRBJ2-5	.	.
TGTGCCAGCAGCTCACGAAGAGGAGAGACCCAGTACTTC	CASSSRRGETQYF	TRBV11-1	TRBJ2-5	.	once
TGCGCCAGCAGCTTGTCTTTGGCCGCTAGCGGGGAAGATACGCAGTATTTT	CASSLSLAASGEDTQYF	TRBV5-1	TRBJ2-3	TRBD2	.
TGTGCCGCGACAGGGTTCTATGGCTACACCTTC	CAATGFYGYTF	TRBV30	TRBJ1-2	TRBD1	.
TGTGCCAGCAGCTTAGTTCAAGGGGCAGAGCAGTTCTTC	CASSLVQGAEQFF	TRBV11-2	TRBJ2-1	.	.
TGTGCCAGCAGTTGGGACGGATCCTACGAGCAGTACTTC	CASSWDGSYEQYF	TRBV5-8	TRBJ2-7	.	.
TGTGCCTGGAGTGTATACCCGAATTCCGGGGAGCTGTTTTTT	CAWSVYPNSGELFF	TRBV30	TRBJ2-2	.	.
TGTGCCACACAGGGGGCCATAGATACGCAGTATTTT	CATQGAIDTQYF	TRBV28	TRBJ2-3	TRBD1	.
TGTGCCAGCAGTCGTTACCCGGATCTCGAGCAGTACTTC	CASSRYPDLEQYF	TRBV6-5	TRBJ2-7	.	.
TGTGCCTTGGAGGCGCCTAGCGGGAGGGTGGATGAGCAGTTCTTC	CALEAPSGRVDEQFF	TRBV30	TRBJ2-1	TRBD2	.
TGTGCCAGCAGCCAAGAACCGATTCCCTACGAGCAGTACTTC	CASSQEPIPYEQYF	TRBV14	TRBJ2-7	.	.
TGCGCCAGCAGTGAAAGCACAGATACGCAGTATTTT	CASSESTDTQYF	TRBV10-2	TRBJ2-3	.	.
TGTGCCAGTACTCCTGCGAACTATGGCTACACCTTC	CASTPANYGYTF	TRBV19	TRBJ1-2	.	few
TGCGCCAGCAGCCAAGAAGTGCGGGGGTACATGGGCACTGAAGCTTTCTTT	CASSQEVRGYMGTEAFF	TRBV7-9	TRBJ1-1	.	.
TGCGCCAGCAGCTTGCCACTCAGCACAGATACGCAGTATTTT	CASSLPLSTDTQYF	TRBV5-1	TRBJ2-3	.	.
TGTGCCAGCTCACCAGGGAAGGATGAAAAACTGTTTTTT	CASSPGKDEKLFF	TRBV18	TRBJ1-4	.	once
TGTGCCAGCAGTAATTCCTTGAGGTATAATTCACCCCTCCACTTT	CASSNSLRYNSPLHF	TRBV28	TRBJ1-6	.	.
TGTGCCAGCAGCCAAGATTGGCACAACTCCTACGAGCAGTACTTC	CASSQDWHNSYEQYF	TRBV4-2	TRBJ2-7	.	few
TGTGCCAGCAGTTATACTGGGGGCTCTGGAAACACCATATATTTT	CASSYTGGSGNTIYF	TRBV28	TRBJ1-3	.	.
TGTGCCAGCAGCTCTGGCCTAGCGGGCACCGGGGAGCTGTTTTTT	CASSSGLAGTGELFF	TRBV7-6	TRBJ2-2	TRBD2	.
TGTGCCTGGAGTGATTTAGCACTTAGCAATCAGCCCCAGCATTTT	CAWSDLALSNQPQHF	TRBV30	TRBJ1-5	.	.
TGTGCCAGCAGTGAAGGTAGGGTCACTGAAGCTTTCTTT	CASSEGRVTEAFF	TRBV6-1	TRBJ1-1	.	.
TGCGCCAGCAGCCAAGATATTCGGCGGGCCTCCTACGAGCAGTACTTC	CASSQDIRRASYEQYF	TRBV4-3	TRBJ2-7	.	.
TGCAGCGGGGCGGATGGCAGGGACTCCTCCTACGAGCAGTACTTC	CSGADGRDSSYEQYF	TRBV29-1	TRBJ2-7	.	few
TGCGCCAGCAGCTTGGTGCCGGGACTGGGCATTCAGTACTTC	CASSLVPGLGIQYF	TRBV5-1	TRBJ2-4	.	.
TGTGCCAGCAGGGGCGCAACCGCTTATGGCTACACCTTC	CASRGATAYGYTF	TRBV6-1	TRBJ1-2	.	few
TGTGCCAGCAGTTTTGGAGGTTATAACACTGAAGCTTTCTTT	CASSFGGYNTEAFF	TRBV28	TRBJ1-1	.	.
TGTGCCAGCTCACCGCAGGGGGCCGGACCCGAGAGTTCTGGCTACACCTTC	CASSPQGAGPESSGYTF	TRBV18	TRBJ1-2	TRBD1	.
TGTGCCAGCAAACGGGACAGGGGGTACGAGCAGTACTTC	CASKRDRGYEQYF	TRBV2	TRBJ2-7	TRBD1	few
TGTGCCAGCAGCCCCGAACCCCACAGGGGCTACACCTTC	CASSPEPHRGYTF	TRBV7-3	TRBJ1-2	.	few